A selection of T cell receptor beta chains follows, all from one sample in a study of T cell changes during pregnancy in multiple sclerosis. Repertoires were generated with immunoSEQ multiplex PCR, while TCRdb's copy carries only in-frame clones and drops some. The table lists roughly 93,000 clones, approximately 90% of them singletons. The specimen was peripheral blood, collected after pregnancy. These receptors all come from a female donor in good health, enrolled as a control in a pregnancy study. Both conserved end residues are part of each CDR3. A D gene is named only where the DNA matches it firmly. Size is omitted from some rows. Given values are once, few, many or a class for expanded clones.

CDR3 protein,CDR3 DNA,J gene,CDR3 length,V gene,clone size,D gene
CSATKRREQFF,TGCAGTGCCACAAAGCGGAGAGAGCAGTTCTTC,TRBJ2-1,11,TRBV20-1,.,.
CSVARTNEKLFF,TGCAGCGTTGCCCGGACTAATGAAAAACTGTTTTTT,TRBJ1-4,12,TRBV29-1,.,.
CASSPPQGRTRLGYGYTF,TGTGCCAGCTCACCACCGCAGGGTCGGACGAGACTGGGCTATGGCTACACCTTC,TRBJ1-2,18,TRBV18,.,.
CASGGGNSPLHF,TGTGCCAGTGGGGGGGGGAATTCACCCCTCCACTTT,TRBJ1-6,12,TRBV13,.,.
CASSYAGQETQYF,TGTGCCAGCAGTTACGCCGGTCAAGAGACCCAGTACTTC,TRBJ2-5,13,TRBV6-5,.,.
CASSRFSNQPQHF,TGTGCCAGCAGCCGGTTCTCCAATCAGCCCCAGCATTTT,TRBJ1-5,13,TRBV28,.,.
CSVVQGTYEQYF,TGCAGCGTTGTGCAGGGAACTTACGAGCAGTACTTC,TRBJ2-7,12,TRBV29-1,.,.
CASSLRGTEAFF,TGTGCCAGCAGCTTACGGGGCACTGAAGCTTTCTTT,TRBJ1-1,12,TRBV13,.,.
CASSLLSVGTGNYNEQFF,TGCGCCAGCAGCCTGCTCTCGGTTGGGACAGGGAACTACAATGAGCAGTTCTTC,TRBJ2-1,18,TRBV5-1,once,TRBD1
CASSFGILPFYGYTF,TGTGCCAGCAGCTTCGGGATCCTGCCCTTTTATGGCTACACCTTC,TRBJ1-2,15,TRBV7-8,.,.